The T cell receptor beta chain under discussion was sequenced for a study of beta chain features in type 1 diabetes. About the research overall: Patients were similar to healthy donors in age and gender (as well as in cell yields). Study observations and caveats: Patients and controls would share equally any PCR tilt toward shorter templates. Moderately but significantly shorter TCRB CDR3s were found in Type 1 diabetes patients in all four CD4+ subsets.

A note on this clone: The antigen is undetermined.

Of the isolated RNA, all was reverse transcribed, and so the sequenced material was expressed TCRB transcripts. This table comes from immunoSEQ multiplex PCR, and its TCRdb copy is limited to in-frame clones, with some not included. The sample lists around 58,000 clones; about 60% were seen once. Trimming removed 3 bases from V and 5 bases from J, with 11 bases in between. The CDR3 is 14 residues long. From germline, CDR1 is LNHDA and CDR2 SQIVND (reference sequence). The genes are TRBV19 and TRBJ1-5; weak D call: TRBD1 (5 bases). The specimen sequenced was Tregs from blood. The sequence derives from a woman between 18 and 29 years old in good health. The CDR3 DNA is TGTGCCAGTAGTATGCGGGGGACGGATCAGCCCCAGCATTTT. Amino acid sequence: CASSMRGTDQPQHF.